The next 22 T cell receptor beta chains were all read from a single sample in a study of blood T cells in healthy people across ages. With a J-beta primer mix and a sample-barcoded 5' primer, a second PCR ran about 7 to 12 cycles. A single record per CDR3 protein comes from TCRdb applying MiXCR to the 5' RACE reads. The table lists about 830,000 distinct CDR3 sequences, 55% to 65% of them singletons. The sample was blood. These receptors all stem from a man aged 25-45 years in good health.

A note on this clonotype: Germline is not matched at one junction end, which may reflect a read error. This rearrangement joins TRBV25-1 to TRBJ2-3; 12 bases match TRBD2. The CDR3 has 16 amino acids. Germline V gene data show CDR1 as MGHDK and CDR2 as SYGVNS. In nucleotides, the CDR3 is TGTGCCAGCAGCGCCGGGACTAGCGGGTATTTAGATGCGCAGTATTTT. Encoded protein: CASSAGTSGYLDAQYF.

The rearrangement uses TRBV6-2 or TRBV6-3 and TRBJ1-5; 10 bases line up with TRBD1. V lost 7 bases, J lost 3 bases, and 6 bases stayed unmatched. Germline values: CDR1 MNHEY, CDR2 SVGEGT. The CDR3 contains 15 residues. The CDR3 spells CASTDRGRNNQPQHF. CDR3 in DNA: TGTGCCAGCACGGACAGGGGGAGAAACAATCAGCCCCAGCATTTT.

The chain couples TRBV11-2 to TRBJ2-5; 8 nucleotides match TRBD2. The CDR3 runs to 16 residues. V lost 1 base to trimming and J lost 1 base; unmatched junction nucleotides: 5. CDR1 is SGHAT, CDR2 FQNNGV, per germline. The CDR3 DNA sequence: TGTGCCAGCAGCTTAGGCATTCTAGCGGGCCAAGAGACCCAGTACTTC. Amino acids: CASSLGILAGQETQYF.

This chain connects TRBV10-3 to TRBJ1-1, with 7 bases identical to TRBD1. Per the germline V gene, CDR1 is ENHRY and CDR2 is SYGVKD. This CDR3 is 14 amino acids long. V dropped 8 bases and J dropped 6; count of bases not matched to a gene: 12. CDR3 residues: CAIGRGQQGPEAFF. CDR3 DNA sequence: TGTGCCATCGGCCGGGGACAGCAGGGCCCTGAAGCTTTCTTT.

The chain joins TRBV11-2 to TRBJ1-1; D remains unclear. The ends were cut back, 4 bases at V and 0 bases at J, with 6 bases in the middle. CDR3 size: 13 residues. Germline CDR1 is SGHAT and CDR2 is FQNNGV. For the CDR3, the DNA is TGTGCCAGCAGCTGGGAACTGAACACTGAAGCTTTCTTT. Its translation: CASSWELNTEAFF. The whole variable domain, remainder taken from reference TRBV11-2 and TRBJ1-1, is EAGVAQSPRYKIIEKRQSVAFWCNPISGHATLYWYQQILGQGPKLLIQFQNNGVVDDSQLPKDRFSAERLKGVDSTLKIQPAKLEDSAVYLCASSWELNTEAFFGQGTRLTVV.

V is TRBV6-2 or TRBV6-3 and J is TRBJ2-5; 7 bases are a match to TRBD1. The CDR3 extends over 16 amino acids. V lost 4 bases, J lost 2 bases, and 10 bases stayed unmatched. Germline V gene data show CDR1 as MNHEY and CDR2 as SVGEGT. The CDR3 region has the DNA TGTGCCAGCAGTTCCTTCGACAGGGTGGGACAAGAGACCCAGTACTTC. Encoded protein: CASSSFDRVGQETQYF.

V and J are TRBV27 and TRBJ1-1, with D maybe TRBD1 (6 bases). The germline gives CDR1 MNHEY, CDR2 SMNVEV (reference sequence). With 10 bases removed from V and 0 bases from J, the gap between germline ends came to 12 bases. The CDR3 covers 13 residues. CDR3 protein: CAIQGSVNTEAFF. CDR3 sequence (DNA): TGTGCCATCCAGGGGTCGGTGAACACTGAAGCTTTCTTT.

This sequence joins TRBV7-3 and TRBJ2-3; D tentatively fits TRBD1 or TRBD2 (5 bases each). V lost 2 bases and J lost 0, with 12 bases in between. Germline V gives CDR1 SGHTA, CDR2 FQGTGA. This CDR3 comprises 16 residues. CDR3 in amino acids: CASSLGLGVSTDTQYF. The CDR3, as DNA: TGTGCCAGCAGCTTAGGTCTGGGGGTAAGCACAGATACGCAGTATTTT.

This chain uses TRBV4-3 with TRBJ1-2; 9 bases map to TRBD1. V was clipped by 3 bases and J by 8 bases; unmatched bases: 7. In germline, CDR1 is LGHNA, CDR2 YSLEER. This CDR3 spans 14 amino acids. The CDR3 reads CASSQGTGIYGYTF. The CDR3, as DNA: TGCGCCAGCAGCCAGGGGACAGGGATTTACGGCTACACCTTC.

As to this clonotype: One end of the junction is discordant with germline, which a read error may explain. J is TRBJ1-6 and V is TRBV7-2, with 9 bases fitting TRBD1. The germline CDR1 and CDR2 sequences are SGHTA and FQGNSA. This CDR3 region has 14 residues. The CDR3 loop reads CAGSQGGSGQGLHF. Here the CDR3 DNA reads TGTGCCGGCAGCCAAGGGGGTTCGGGACAGGGACTCCACTTT.

The chain uses TRBV29-1 and TRBJ1-2; D is possibly TRBD1 (5 bases). Trimming removed 3 bases at V and 5 bases at J, with 22 bases between. The CDR3 has 16 amino acids. Germline V lookup: CDR1 SQVTM, CDR2 ANQGSEA. The CDR3 DNA sequence: TGCAGCGTTGATCGTCTGGGTGGGGGGTTGGGTTATGGCTACACCTTC. This gives the protein CSVDRLGGGLGYGYTF.

The chain has TRBV5-1 and TRBJ2-1, with D possibly being TRBD2 (5 bases). The CDR3 consists of 15 residues. V lost 0 bases, J lost 6 bases, and 13 bases lay in between. Per the germline V gene, CDR1 is SGHRS and CDR2 is YFSETQ. The CDR3 loop reads CASSLDVVARNEQFF. The CDR3 DNA follows: TGCGCCAGCAGCTTGGACGTAGTAGCGCGCAATGAGCAGTTCTTC.

This clonotype has more than one count but fewer than ten. V and J are TRBV3-1 and TRBJ2-1, with D possibly being TRBD2 (6 bases). The CDR3 has 14 residues. Trimming stripped 5 bases from V and 8 bases from J, with 16 bases between. CDR1 is LGHDT, CDR2 YNNKEL, per germline (reference sequence). CDR3 DNA: TGTGCCAGCAGCTGGGTGGCTAGCGTCGATGAGCAGTTCTTC. It specifies CASSWVASVDEQFF.

The chain joins TRBV12-3 or TRBV12-4 to TRBJ2-1, with D possibly TRBD2 on 6 matching bases. Trimming took off 1 base at V and 7 bases at J, with 23 bases between the two ends. CDR3 length: 18 residues. The DNA for the CDR3 is TGTGCCAGCAGTTTAGATTTGGGTAGGAGGGCCCAGAAGAATGAGCAGTTCTTC. Amino acids: CASSLDLGRRAQKNEQFF.

The gene calls are TRBV9 and TRBJ2-5, with D hard to call. The CDR3 length is 14 residues. V lost 0 bases and J lost 0, with 6 bases in between. The germline CDR1 and CDR2 sequences are SGDLS and YYNGEE. The CDR3 is CASSVAAYQETQYF. CDR3 DNA sequence: TGTGCCAGCAGCGTAGCGGCGTACCAAGAGACCCAGTACTTC.

The chain combines TRBV6-5 with TRBJ2-7, with D perhaps TRBD1 (5 bases). TRBJ2-5 explains the end of the DNA better; the J call may be wrong. The CDR3 covers 15 residues. Germline CDR1 MNHEY, CDR2 SVGAGI. This CDR3 is CASSYSGPPVATQYF. DNA for the CDR3: TGTGCCAGCAGTTACTCGGGGCCCCCCGTTGCGACCCAGTACTTC.

The gene calls are TRBV13 and TRBJ1-2; 8 positions match TRBD1. The germline gives CDR1 PRHDT, CDR2 FYEKMQ (reference sequence). CDR3 length: 15 amino acids. V shed 4 bases, J shed 3 bases, and the junction held 7 bases outside the gene matches. In DNA form, the CDR3 reads TGTGCCAGCAGCTCTCGCACGACAGGGGACTATGGCTACACCTTC. Translated, it gives CASSSRTTGDYGYTF.

This clonotype has just a few counts. This chain connects TRBV4-2 to TRBJ1-5; TRBD1 might be the D (5 bases). CDR1 is LGHNA and CDR2 is YNFKEQ in the germline V gene. This CDR3 has 16 residues. V lost 1 base and J lost 0, with 10 bases in between. This CDR3 is CASSQVGQYSNQPQHF. The DNA of the CDR3 is TGTGCCAGCAGCCAAGTGGGGCAGTATAGCAATCAGCCCCAGCATTTT.

As to this clonotype: Germline and junction disagree at one end, which may indicate a read error. The V call is TRBV9, the J call TRBJ2-4, with D tentatively TRBD1 (7 bases). Per the germline V gene, CDR1 is SGDLS and CDR2 is YYNGEE. The CDR3 is 14 residues long. The CDR3 here is CAGSAGGTINIQYF. The CDR3 DNA follows: TGTGCCGGCAGCGCAGGGGGGACCATAAACATTCAGTACTTC.

CDR3 loop: CASSLAPPGSAGNQPQHF. DNA for the CDR3: TGTGCCAGCAGCTTAGCGCCGCCGGGGTCCGCGGGCAATCAGCCCCAGCATTTT. The gene calls are TRBV7-2 and TRBJ1-5; D remains ambiguous. Germline assignment: CDR1 SGHTA and CDR2 FQGNSA. This CDR3 region has 18 residues. The V gene lost 0 bases and the J gene lost 2 bases, with 17 bases spanning the gap. The whole variable domain, remainder taken from reference TRBV7-2 and TRBJ1-5, is GAGVSQSPSNKVTEKGKDVELRCDPISGHTALYWYRQSLGQGLEFLIYFQGNSAPDKSGLPSDRFSAERTGGSVSTLTIQRTQQEDSAVYLCASSLAPPGSAGNQPQHFGDGTRLSIL.

The V and J genes are TRBV5-1 and TRBJ2-7; D is unclear. CDR1 is SGHRS, CDR2 YFSETQ, per germline. The ends were cut back, 5 bases at V and 2 bases at J, with 11 bases in the middle. The CDR3 sequence is 13 residues long. CDR3 in amino acids: CASRSKGTYEQYF. CDR3 bases: TGCGCCAGCAGGAGCAAGGGAACCTACGAGCAGTACTTC.

This clonotype turned up a few times. The J gene is TRBJ2-7, the V gene TRBV29-1, with 8 bases identical to TRBD1. The CDR3 loop spans 13 amino acids. Germline V gives CDR1 SQVTM, CDR2 ANQGSEA. The CDR3 spells CNPSPGGPYEQYF. The CDR3 DNA reads as TGCAACCCCTCCCCAGGGGGCCCCTACGAGCAGTACTTC.